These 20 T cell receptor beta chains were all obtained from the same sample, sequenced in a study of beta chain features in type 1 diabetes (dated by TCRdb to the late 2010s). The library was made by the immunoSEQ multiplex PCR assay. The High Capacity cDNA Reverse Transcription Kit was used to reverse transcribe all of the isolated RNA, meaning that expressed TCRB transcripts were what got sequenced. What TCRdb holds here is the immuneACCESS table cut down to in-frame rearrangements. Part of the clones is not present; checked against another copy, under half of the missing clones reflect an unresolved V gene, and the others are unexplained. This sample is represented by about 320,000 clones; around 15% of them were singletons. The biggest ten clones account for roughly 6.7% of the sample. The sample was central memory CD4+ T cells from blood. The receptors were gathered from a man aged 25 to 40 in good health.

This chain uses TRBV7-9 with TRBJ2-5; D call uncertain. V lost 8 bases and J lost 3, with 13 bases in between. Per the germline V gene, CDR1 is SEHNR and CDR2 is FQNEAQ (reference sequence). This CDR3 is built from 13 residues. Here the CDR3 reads CASEMKPKETQYF. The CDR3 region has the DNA TGTGCCAGCGAAATGAAGCCCAAAGAGACCCAGTACTTC.

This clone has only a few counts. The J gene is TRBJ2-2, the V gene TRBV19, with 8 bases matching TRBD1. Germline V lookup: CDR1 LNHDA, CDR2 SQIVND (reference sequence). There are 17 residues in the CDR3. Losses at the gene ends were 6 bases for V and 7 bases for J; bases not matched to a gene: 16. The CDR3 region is CASRKRVAGGVGGELFF. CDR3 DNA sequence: TGTGCCAGTAGAAAGAGGGTCGCAGGGGGCGTCGGCGGGGAGCTGTTTTTT.

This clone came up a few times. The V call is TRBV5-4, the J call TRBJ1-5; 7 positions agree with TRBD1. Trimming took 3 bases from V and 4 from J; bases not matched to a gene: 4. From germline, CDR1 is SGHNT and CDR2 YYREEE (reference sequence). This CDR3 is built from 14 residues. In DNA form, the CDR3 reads TGTGCCAGCAGCTACGGGACAGAGAATCAGCCCCAGCATTTT. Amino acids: CASSYGTENQPQHF.

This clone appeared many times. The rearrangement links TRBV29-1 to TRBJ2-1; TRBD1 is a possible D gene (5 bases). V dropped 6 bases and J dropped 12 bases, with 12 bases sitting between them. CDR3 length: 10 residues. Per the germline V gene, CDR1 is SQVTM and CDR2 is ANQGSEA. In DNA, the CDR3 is TGCAGCGTCACAGGCTTTGGGCAGTTCTTC. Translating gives CSVTGFGQFF.

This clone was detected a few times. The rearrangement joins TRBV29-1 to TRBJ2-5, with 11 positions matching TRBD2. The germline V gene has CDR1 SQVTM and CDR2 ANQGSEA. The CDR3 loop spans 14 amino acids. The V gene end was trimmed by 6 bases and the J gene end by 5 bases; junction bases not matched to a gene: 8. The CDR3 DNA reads TGCAGCGTCGAACTAGCGGGAGTGTGGGAGACCCAGTACTTC. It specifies CSVELAGVWETQYF.

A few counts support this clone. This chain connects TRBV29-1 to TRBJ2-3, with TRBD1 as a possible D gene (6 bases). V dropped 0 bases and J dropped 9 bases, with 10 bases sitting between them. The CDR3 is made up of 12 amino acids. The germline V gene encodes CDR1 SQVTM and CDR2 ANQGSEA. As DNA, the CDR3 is TGCAGCGTTGAAGAAGGAAGGGGGACGCAGTATTTT. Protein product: CSVEEGRGTQYF.

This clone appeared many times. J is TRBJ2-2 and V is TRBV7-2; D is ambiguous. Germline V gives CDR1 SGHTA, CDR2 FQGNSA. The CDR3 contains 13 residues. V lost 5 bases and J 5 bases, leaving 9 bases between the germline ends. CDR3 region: CASSPDATGELFF. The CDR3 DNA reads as TGTGCCAGCAGCCCCGACGCTACCGGGGAGCTGTTTTTT.

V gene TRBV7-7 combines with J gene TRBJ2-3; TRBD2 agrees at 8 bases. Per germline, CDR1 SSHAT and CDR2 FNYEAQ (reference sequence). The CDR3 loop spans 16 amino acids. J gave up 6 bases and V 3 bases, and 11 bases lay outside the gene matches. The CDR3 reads CASSFALAGGLDTQYF. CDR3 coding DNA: TGTGCCAGCAGCTTCGCCTTGGCGGGGGGCCTGGATACGCAGTATTTT.

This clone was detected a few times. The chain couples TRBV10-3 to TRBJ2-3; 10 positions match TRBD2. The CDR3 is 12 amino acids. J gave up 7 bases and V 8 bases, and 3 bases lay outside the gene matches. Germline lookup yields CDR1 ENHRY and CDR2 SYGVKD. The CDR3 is CAIGTSEYTQYF. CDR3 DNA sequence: TGTGCCATCGGGACTAGCGAATATACGCAGTATTTT.

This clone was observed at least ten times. CDR3 in amino acids: CASSQEQSLNTEAFF. CDR3 nucleotides: TGCGCCAGCAGCCAGGAACAGTCTTTGAACACTGAAGCTTTCTTT. The chain recombines TRBV4-3 with TRBJ1-1; D call uncertain. The germline V and J ends were trimmed by 3 bases and 0 bases, with 11 bases remaining between them. The CDR3 has 15 amino acids. From germline, CDR1 is LGHNA and CDR2 YSLEER.

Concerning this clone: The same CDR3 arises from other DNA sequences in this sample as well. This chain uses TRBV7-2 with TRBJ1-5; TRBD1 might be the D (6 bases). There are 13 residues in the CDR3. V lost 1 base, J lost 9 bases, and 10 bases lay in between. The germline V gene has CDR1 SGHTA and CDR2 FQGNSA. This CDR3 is CASSLEGGRPQHF. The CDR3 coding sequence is TGTGCCAGCAGCTTAGAGGGGGGTCGGCCCCAGCATTTT.

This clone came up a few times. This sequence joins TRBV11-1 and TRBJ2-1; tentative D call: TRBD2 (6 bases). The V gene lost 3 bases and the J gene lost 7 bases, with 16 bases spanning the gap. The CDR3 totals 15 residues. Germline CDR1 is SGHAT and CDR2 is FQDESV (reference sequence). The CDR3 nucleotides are TGTGCCAGCAGCTTCTCGGGAGCCCCGGGGAATGAGCAGTTCTTC. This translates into CASSFSGAPGNEQFF.

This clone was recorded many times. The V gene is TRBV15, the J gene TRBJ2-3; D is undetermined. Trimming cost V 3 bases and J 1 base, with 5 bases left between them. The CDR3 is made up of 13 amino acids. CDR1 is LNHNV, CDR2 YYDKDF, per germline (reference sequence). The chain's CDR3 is CATSSPGTDTQYF. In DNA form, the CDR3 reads TGTGCCACCAGCAGTCCGGGCACAGATACGCAGTATTTT.

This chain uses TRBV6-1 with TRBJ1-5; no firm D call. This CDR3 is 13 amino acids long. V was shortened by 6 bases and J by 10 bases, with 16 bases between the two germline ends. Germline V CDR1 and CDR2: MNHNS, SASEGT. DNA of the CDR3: TGTGCCAGCAGCTCGACTAAGACCCCTCCCCAGCATTTT. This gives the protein CASSSTKTPPQHF.

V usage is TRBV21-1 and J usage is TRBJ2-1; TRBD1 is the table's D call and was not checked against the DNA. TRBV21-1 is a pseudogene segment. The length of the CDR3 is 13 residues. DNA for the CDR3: TGTGCCAGCAGTTACTGGGCAGAAAATGAGCAGTTCTTC. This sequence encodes CASSYWAENEQFF.

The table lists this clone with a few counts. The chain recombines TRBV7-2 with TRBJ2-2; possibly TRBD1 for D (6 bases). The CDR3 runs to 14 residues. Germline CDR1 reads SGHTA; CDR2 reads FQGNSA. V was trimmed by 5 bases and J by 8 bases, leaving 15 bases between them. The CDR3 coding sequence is TGTGCCAGCAGCCAAGGGTCTGGGACAGGGGAGCTGTTTTTT. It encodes CASSQGSGTGELFF.

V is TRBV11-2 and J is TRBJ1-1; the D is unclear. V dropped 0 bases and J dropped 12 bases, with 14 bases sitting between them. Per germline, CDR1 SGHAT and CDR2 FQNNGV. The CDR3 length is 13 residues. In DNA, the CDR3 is TGTGCCAGCAGCTTAGATCGGGGAGGGTTGACTTTCTTT. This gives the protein CASSLDRGGLTFF.

CDR3: CAISGGVTETQYF. In nucleotides, the CDR3 is TGTGCCATCAGTGGAGGGGTTACGGAGACCCAGTACTTC. The chain links TRBV10-3 to TRBJ2-5, with D tentatively TRBD1 or TRBD2 (5 bases each). Per the germline V gene, CDR1 is ENHRY and CDR2 is SYGVKD. CDR3 length: 13 residues. V shed 4 bases and J shed 5 bases, with 11 bases lying between them.

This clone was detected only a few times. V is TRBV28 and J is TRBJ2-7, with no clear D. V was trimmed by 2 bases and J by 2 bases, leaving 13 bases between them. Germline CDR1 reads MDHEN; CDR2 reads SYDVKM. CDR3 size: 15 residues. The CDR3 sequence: CASSLEVTSTYEQYF. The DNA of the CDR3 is TGTGCCAGCAGTTTAGAGGTGACCTCCACCTACGAGCAGTACTTC. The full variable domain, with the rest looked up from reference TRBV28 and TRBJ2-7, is DVKVTQSSRYLVKRTGEKVFLECVQDMDHENMFWYRQDPGLGLRLIYFSYDVKMKEKGDIPEGYSVSREKKERFSLILESASTNQTSMYLCASSLEVTSTYEQYFGPGTRLTVT.

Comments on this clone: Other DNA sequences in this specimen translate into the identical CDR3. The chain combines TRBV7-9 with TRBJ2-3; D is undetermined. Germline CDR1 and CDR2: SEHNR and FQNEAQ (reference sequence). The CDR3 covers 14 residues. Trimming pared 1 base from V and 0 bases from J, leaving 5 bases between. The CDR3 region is CASSLGTSTDTQYF. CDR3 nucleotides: TGTGCCAGCAGCTTAGGAACTAGCACAGATACGCAGTATTTT.